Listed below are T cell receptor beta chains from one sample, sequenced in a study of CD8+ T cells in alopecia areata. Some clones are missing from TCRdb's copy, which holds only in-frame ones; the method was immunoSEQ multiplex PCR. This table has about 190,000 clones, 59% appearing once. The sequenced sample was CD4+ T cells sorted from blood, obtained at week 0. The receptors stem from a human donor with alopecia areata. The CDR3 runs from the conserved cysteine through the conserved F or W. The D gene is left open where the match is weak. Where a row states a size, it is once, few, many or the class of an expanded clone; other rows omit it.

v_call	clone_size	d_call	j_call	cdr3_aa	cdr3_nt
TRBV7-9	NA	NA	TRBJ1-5	CASSWINQPQHF	TGTGCCAGCAGCTGGATAAATCAGCCCCAGCATTTT
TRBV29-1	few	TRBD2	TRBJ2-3	CSAVLAGETDTQYF	TGCAGCGCTGTACTAGCGGGGGAAACAGATACGCAGTATTTT
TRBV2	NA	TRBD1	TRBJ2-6	CASSKWTGTSSGANVLTF	TGTGCCAGCAGCAAGTGGACAGGGACCTCCTCTGGGGCCAACGTCCTGACTTTC
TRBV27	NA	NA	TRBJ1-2	CASSPQPRDGYTF	TGTGCCAGCAGTCCCCAGCCCCGCGATGGCTACACCTTC
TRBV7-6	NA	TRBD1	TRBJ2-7	CASSSFRDRGLGEQYF	TGTGCCAGCAGCTCCTTTAGGGACAGGGGGCTGGGCGAGCAGTACTTC
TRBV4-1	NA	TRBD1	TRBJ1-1	CASSQVDRVEAFF	TGCGCCAGCAGCCAGGTCGACAGGGTTGAAGCTTTCTTT
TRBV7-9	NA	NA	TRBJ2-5	CASSLGMDDKETQYF	TGTGCCAGCAGCTTAGGGATGGACGATAAAGAGACCCAGTACTTC
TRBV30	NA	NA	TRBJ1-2	CAWSGSGRSYGYTF	TGTGCCTGGAGTGGGTCCGGAAGGAGCTATGGCTACACCTTC
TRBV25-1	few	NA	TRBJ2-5	CASSEGREETQYF	TGTGCCAGCAGTGAAGGCAGAGAAGAGACCCAGTACTTC
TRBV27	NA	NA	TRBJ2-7	CASSLLGVYEQYF	TGTGCCAGCAGTTTATTAGGGGTCTACGAGCAGTACTTC
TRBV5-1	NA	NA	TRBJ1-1	CASSPLGSLLGTGNTEAFF	TGCGCCAGCAGCCCCTTAGGGTCTTTATTGGGGACGGGGAACACTGAAGCTTTCTTT
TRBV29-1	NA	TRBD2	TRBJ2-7	CSVDSGTTYEQYF	TGCAGCGTTGACTCCGGGACTACCTACGAGCAGTACTTC
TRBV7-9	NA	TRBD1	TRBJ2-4	CASSLPPGQGYGKNIQYF	TGTGCCAGCAGCTTACCTCCGGGACAGGGCTACGGCAAAAACATTCAGTACTTC
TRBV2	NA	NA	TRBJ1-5	CASRDTYYQPQHF	TGTGCCAGCAGGGACACCTATTATCAGCCCCAGCATTTT
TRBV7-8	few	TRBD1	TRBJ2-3	CASSPGTDSTDTQYF	TGTGCCAGCAGCCCAGGGACAGATAGCACAGATACGCAGTATTTT
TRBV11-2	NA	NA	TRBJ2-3	CASSLSIGYTDTQYF	TGTGCCAGCAGCCTATCGATTGGTTACACAGATACGCAGTATTTT
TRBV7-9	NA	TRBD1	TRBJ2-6	CASSLGTGGRGANVLTF	TGTGCCAGCAGCTTAGGGACAGGGGGCAGAGGGGCCAACGTCCTGACTTTC
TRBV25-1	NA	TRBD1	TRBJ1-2	CASSADRVSYGYTF	TGTGCCAGCAGTGCGGACAGGGTCTCTTATGGCTACACCTTC
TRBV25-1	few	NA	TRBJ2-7	CASSEYYEQYF	TGTGCCAGCAGTGAATACTACGAGCAGTACTTC
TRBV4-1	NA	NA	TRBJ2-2	CASSQTVVGELFF	TGCGCCAGCAGCCAGACGGTAGTCGGGGAGCTGTTTTTT
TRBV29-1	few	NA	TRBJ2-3	CSLTPRRTTDTQYF	TGCAGCCTCACACCTCGACGGACCACAGATACGCAGTATTTT
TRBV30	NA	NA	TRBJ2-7	CAWSVMTTYEQYF	TGTGCCTGGAGTGTAATGACGACCTACGAGCAGTACTTC
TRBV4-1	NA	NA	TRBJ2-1	CASSQEGVGSYNEQFF	TGCGCCAGCAGCCAAGAGGGGGTTGGGTCCTACAATGAGCAGTTCTTC
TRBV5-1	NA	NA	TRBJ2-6	CASRVDSGANVLTF	TGCGCCAGCAGAGTGGACTCTGGGGCCAACGTCCTGACTTTC
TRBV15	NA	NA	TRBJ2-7	CATSSRPPERVQYF	TGTGCCACCAGCAGTCGCCCCCCGGAGAGGGTGCAGTACTTC
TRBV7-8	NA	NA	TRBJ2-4	CASSQPRDKNIQYF	TGTGCCAGCAGCCAACCTCGGGACAAAAACATTCAGTACTTC
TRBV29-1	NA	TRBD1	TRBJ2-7	CSGAQGATYEQYF	TGCAGCGGGGCGCAGGGGGCAACCTACGAGCAGTACTTC
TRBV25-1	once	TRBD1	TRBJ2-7	CASSGTGGASGEQYF	TGTGCCAGCAGTGGGACAGGGGGCGCCTCGGGGGAGCAGTACTTC
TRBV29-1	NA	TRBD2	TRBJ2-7	CSVEAGGGAEQYF	TGCAGCGTTGAGGCCGGGGGGGGAGCCGAGCAGTACTTC
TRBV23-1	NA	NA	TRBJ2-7	CASIHPGGVSSYEQYF	TGCGCCAGCATCCATCCAGGAGGGGTTAGCTCCTACGAGCAGTACTTC
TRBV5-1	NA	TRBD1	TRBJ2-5	CASSLAPGTGQETQYF	TGCGCCAGCAGCTTGGCGCCCGGGACAGGCCAAGAGACCCAGTACTTC
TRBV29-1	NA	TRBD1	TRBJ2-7	CSVVRDRVSYEQYF	TGCAGCGTTGTTAGGGACAGGGTGTCCTACGAGCAGTACTTC
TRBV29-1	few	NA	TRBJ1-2	CSVSGQRPSNYGYTF	TGCAGCGTATCTGGACAGCGGCCGTCTAACTATGGCTACACCTTC
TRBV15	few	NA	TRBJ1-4	CATSRTPTRSTNEKLFF	TGTGCCACCAGCAGAACACCAACCAGATCAACTAATGAAAAACTGTTTTTT
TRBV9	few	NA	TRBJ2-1	CASSVGPSSNEQFF	TGTGCCAGCAGCGTAGGACCAAGTTCCAATGAGCAGTTCTTC
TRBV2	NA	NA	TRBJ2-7	CASSRDGAYEQYF	TGTGCCAGCAGCCGGGACGGCGCCTACGAGCAGTACTTC
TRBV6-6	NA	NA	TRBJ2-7	CASSRAPYEQYF	TGTGCCAGCAGCAGGGCCCCATACGAGCAGTACTTC
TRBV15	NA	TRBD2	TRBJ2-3	CATSRDLAGESTDTQYF	TGTGCCACCAGCAGAGATCTAGCGGGGGAAAGCACAGATACGCAGTATTTT
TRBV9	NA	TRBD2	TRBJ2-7	CASSPSGGPYEQYF	TGTGCCAGCAGCCCTAGCGGGGGACCCTACGAGCAGTACTTC